This T cell receptor beta chain emerged from a study of blood T cell repertoires in COVID-19. Background on the study: Acute and convalescent COVID-19 samples came from the United States, Italy and Spain. Sample material is recorded as cDNA or gDNA derived from T cells, B-cell-depleted T cells, or PBMCs.

TCRdb keeps only in-frame clones here, not all; method: immunoSEQ multiplex PCR. The sample records 210,000 or so clones, roughly 84% being singletons. The sequenced sample consisted of peripheral blood. The TCR sequence derives from a man aged 35 to 55 with active or convalescent COVID-19.

CDR3 sequence (DNA): TGTGCCAGCTCCCCGGGGGGAGACACTGAAGCTTTCTTT. As protein: CASSPGGDTEAFF. The V call is TRBV18, the J call TRBJ1-1, with D perhaps TRBD1 (5 bases). The germline V and J ends were trimmed by 6 bases and 3 bases, with 11 bases remaining between them. Per the germline V gene, CDR1 is KGHSH and CDR2 is LQKENI. The CDR3 spans 13 residues.